The sequence of this T cell receptor (beta chain) was determined in a study of CD4 T cell repertoires in COVID-19. Across the whole study: After 9 to 11 days of IL-2 expansion, CFSE-low cells were relabeled and restimulated with other coronavirus spikes.

Note on this clone: Its antigen is not identified.

V lost 4 bases to trimming and J lost 1 base; unmatched junction nucleotides: 11. The CDR3 runs to 19 residues. Looked up from germline, CDR1 is LNHDA and CDR2 is SQIVND (reference sequence). The data were produced by immunoSEQ multiplex PCR, yet TCRdb's version contains in-frame clones alone and is incomplete. The sample records about 24,000 clones, 85% to 95% being singletons. These memory T cells were uncultured and sequenced directly after ex vivo isolation. Whole-study findings and limits: Some SARS-CoV-2 clonotypes, between about 6.5 and 25%, recurred in SARS-CoV and/or HKU1 cultures.

The chain recombines TRBV19 with TRBJ2-3; 13 positions agree with TRBD2. This clonotype was obtained from a human donor who had COVID-19. Sequenced here: circulating follicular helper CD4+ T cells (cTfh) from blood, sampled before the COVID-19 pandemic. CDR3 coding DNA: TGTGCCAGTAGTAGTTCTGAGAGAGGACTAGCGGGGGGCACAGATACGCAGTATTTT. Its translation: CASSSSERGLAGGTDTQYF.